Listed below are T cell receptor beta chains from one sample, sequenced in a study of blood T cell repertoires in COVID-19. Using immunoSEQ multiplex PCR, the repertoire was profiled, and TCRdb retains in-frame clones only, with some absent. The table has 200,000 to 300,000 clones, roughly nine tenths seen once. Source material: PBMCs or T cells enriched from blood (not recorded which). These receptors came from a woman aged 18-29 years who had recovered from COVID-19. The CDR3 runs from the conserved cysteine through the conserved F or W.

V gene	CDR3 length	CDR3 protein
TRBV5-4	13	CASSQYRVTEAFF
TRBV2	15	CASSYIGQGIETQYF
TRBV7-9	15	CASSLAAGSNQPQHF
TRBV3-1/TRBV3-2	17	CASSQPGLAGVINEQYF
TRBV5-1	14	CASSLGTVPYEQYF
TRBV19	14	CASSNAVAESPLHF
TRBV28	16	CASSLWDTSAQETQYF
TRBV11-1	14	CASSKTTSTDTQYF
TRBV9	15	CASSVAGDSNQPQHF
TRBV5-6	14	CASSRGLDNEKLFF
TRBV11-2	17	CASSLGVSGRGTDTQYF
TRBV10-1	14	CASTNRANTGELFF
TRBV10-3	14	CAIADRGGNQPQHF
TRBV10-3	17	CAISDPGDYLNTDTQYF
TRBV18	15	CASSPRDRANTEAFF
TRBV19	14	CASSFGTENTEAFF
TRBV11-2	14	CASNLGLTRDIQYF
TRBV9	18	CASSGTGTSEPYGNEQFF
TRBV10-3	19	CAISELGLAGVASYNEQFF
TRBV7-9	17	CASNQRDRARENTEAFF
TRBV24-1	15	CATSDPRTGRDEQFF
TRBV19	15	CASSMGAGGPYTQYF
TRBV27	15	CASSLIPGPYNEQFF
TRBV11-2	16	CASSLEGGALTYEQYF
TRBV2	12	CASSGGRTEAFF
TRBV5-1	16	CASSWGTGIMNTEAFF
TRBV30	13	CAWSEGSHQPQHF
TRBV2	17	CASSEAPGTSGRSTQYF
TRBV2	15	CASRGTGGDTGELFF
TRBV11-2	15	CASSLVLAGVHEQYF
TRBV15	19	CATSRPPRSSPYSTDTQYF
TRBV7-3	15	CASSPLTGNTGELFF
TRBV30	15	CAWTRDRVSSYEQYF
TRBV5-4	16	CASSISGGAIIGELFF
TRBV5-1	15	CASSLRTGSSYEQYF
TRBV11-2	19	CASSLDPRLPTGWWETQYF
TRBV21-1	13	CASSGTGVYGYTF
TRBV19	13	CASSIDKNSPLHF
TRBV30	13	CAWSLGDTYEQYF
TRBV3-1/TRBV3-2	15	CASSRGTVGLEKLFF
TRBV7-2	15	CASSLGRLSTDTQYF
TRBV25-1	11	CASSDTYEQYF
TRBV28	12	CASTSSNQPQHF
TRBV9	17	CASSGNGAGGLTDTQYF
TRBV4-1	16	CASSPGGAGAKNEQFF
TRBV6-5	12	CASSTQGTEAFF
TRBV19	14	CASAGTGYTGELFF
TRBV11-3	17	CASSLVADRQTNYGYTF
TRBV28	16	CASSPPTGGRRAEAFF
TRBV19	17	CASSILLAEGNYNEQFF
TRBV19	14	CASSTVWNTGELFF
TRBV3-1/TRBV3-2	15	CASSQVGTGDYGYTF
TRBV12-3/TRBV12-4	13	CASSLRNSYEQYF
TRBV4-2	14	CASSQDNRDPGYTF
TRBV5-6	14	CASSRGTTQDGYTF
TRBV4-1	14	CASSQVVRAYEQYF
TRBV11-3	15	CASSRISGPPYEQYF
TRBV18	15	CASSPFGTGSYEQYF
TRBV9	14	CASSPRFINYGYTF